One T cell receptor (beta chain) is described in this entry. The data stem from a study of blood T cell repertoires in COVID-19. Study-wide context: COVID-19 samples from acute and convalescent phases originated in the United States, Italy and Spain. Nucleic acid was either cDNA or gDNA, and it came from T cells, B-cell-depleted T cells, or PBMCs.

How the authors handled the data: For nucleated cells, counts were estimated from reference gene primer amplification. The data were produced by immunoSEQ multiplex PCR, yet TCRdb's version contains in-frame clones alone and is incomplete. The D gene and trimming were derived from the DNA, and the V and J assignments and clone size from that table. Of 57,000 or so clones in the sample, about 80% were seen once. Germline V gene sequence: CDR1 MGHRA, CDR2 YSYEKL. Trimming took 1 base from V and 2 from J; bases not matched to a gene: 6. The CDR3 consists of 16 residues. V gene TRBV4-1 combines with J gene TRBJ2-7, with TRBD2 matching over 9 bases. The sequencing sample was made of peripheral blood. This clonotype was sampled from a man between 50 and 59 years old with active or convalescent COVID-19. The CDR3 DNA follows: TGCGCCAGCAGCCAAGGCCGGGCTAGCGGGGCCTACGAGCAGTACTTC. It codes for CASSQGRASGAYEQYF.